These T cell receptor beta chains were read from a single sample in a study of shared clonotypes between healthy human individuals. Here immunoSEQ multiplex PCR was the method, and the copy in TCRdb shows in-frame clones only, minus some. The sample includes some 580,000 clones, less than 98% seen only once; the top ten take around 0.057%. Input material: naive CD4+ T cells sorted from blood. These receptors were taken from a woman in her twenties or thirties in good health. The CDR3 runs from the conserved cysteine through the conserved F or W. D genes are given only for firm matches. The size entry is marked missing in some rows and otherwise reads once, few, many or a size class.

TRBJ1-4 | . | TRBD1 | TRBV19 | CASKGAVSTTDEKLFF | TGTGCCAGTAAGGGGGCCGTATCTACGACGGATGAAAAACTGTTTTTT
TRBJ2-7 | once | TRBD2 | TRBV10-2 | CASRRREGYEQYF | TGCGCCAGCAGGAGGCGGGAGGGGTACGAGCAGTACTTC
TRBJ2-2 | . | TRBD2 | TRBV6-5 | CASRRSGGNTGELFF | TGTGCCAGCAGGCGGAGCGGGGGAAACACCGGGGAGCTGTTTTTT
TRBJ2-2 | . | . | TRBV28 | CASSEMNTGELFF | TGTGCCAGCAGTGAGATGAACACCGGGGAGCTGTTTTTT
TRBJ1-3 | . | . | TRBV13 | CASSLGYRDSGNTIYF | TGTGCCAGCAGCTTAGGGTACAGGGACTCTGGAAACACCATATATTTT
TRBJ1-1 | once | . | TRBV6-6 | CASTHRRGVTAEAFF | TGTGCCAGCACTCACCGCCGGGGGGTAACCGCTGAAGCTTTCTTT
TRBJ2-7 | . | . | TRBV30 | CAWGISYEQYF | TGTGCCTGGGGCATCTCCTACGAGCAGTACTTC
TRBJ2-5 | . | . | TRBV30 | CAWTQEGTWRQETQYF | TGTGCCTGGACTCAGGAGGGGACATGGAGACAAGAGACCCAGTACTTC
TRBJ2-6 | . | TRBD1 | TRBV27 | CASSSNRGPGANVLTF | TGTGCCAGCAGTTCCAACAGGGGGCCCGGGGCCAACGTCCTGACTTTC
TRBJ1-2 | . | . | TRBV2 | CASSGPRRIRALQNYGYTF | TGTGCCAGCAGTGGACCACGGAGGATCCGGGCCCTCCAGAACTATGGCTACACCTTC
TRBJ2-7 | . | TRBD2 | TRBV11-2 | CASSPRTSGPYEQYF | TGTGCCAGCAGCCCGAGGACTAGCGGACCCTACGAGCAGTACTTC
TRBJ1-2 | . | . | TRBV7-9 | CASSLARPTANYGYTF | TGTGCCAGCAGCCTCGCCCGTCCGACAGCAAACTATGGCTACACCTTC
TRBJ2-3 | . | . | TRBV10-3 | CAISESLGQFTDTQYF | TGTGCCATCAGTGAGTCTTTAGGGCAGTTCACAGATACGCAGTATTTT
TRBJ2-1 | . | TRBD2 | TRBV29-1 | CSIRIAGDNEQFF | TGCAGCATCAGAATAGCGGGAGATAATGAGCAGTTCTTC
TRBJ1-1 | . | TRBD1 | TRBV5-6 | CASSSPGTGSTEAFF | TGTGCCAGCAGCTCTCCCGGGACAGGGAGCACTGAAGCTTTCTTT
TRBJ2-6 | . | . | TRBV28 | CASRARGSGANVLTF | TGTGCCAGCAGAGCTAGGGGTTCTGGGGCCAACGTCCTGACTTTC
TRBJ2-2 | . | . | TRBV28 | CASSLWGTNTGELFF | TGTGCCAGCAGTTTATGGGGAACGAACACCGGGGAGCTGTTTTTT
TRBJ1-1 | . | . | TRBV4-1 | CASSQDMTVTEAFF | TGCGCCAGCAGCCAAGACATGACAGTCACTGAAGCTTTCTTT
TRBJ2-7 | . | . | TRBV18 | CASSQQGNYEQYF | TGTGCCAGCTCCCAGCAAGGGAACTACGAGCAGTACTTC
TRBJ2-3 | . | . | TRBV21-1 | CASSKSPAGGPDTQYF | TGTGCCAGCAGCAAAAGCCCTGCCGGGGGGCCAGATACGCAGTATTTT
TRBJ2-7 | . | TRBD2 | TRBV5-1 | CASSTGTSGLYEQYF | TGCGCCAGCAGCACCGGGACTAGCGGCCTCTACGAGCAGTACTTC
TRBJ1-2 | . | . | TRBV10-1 | CASSDGVSYGYTF | TGCGCCAGCAGTGACGGGGTGTCCTATGGCTACACCTTC
TRBJ2-3 | . | TRBD1 | TRBV28 | CASTDRGGTDTQYF | TGTGCCAGCACTGACAGGGGCGGCACAGATACGCAGTATTTT
TRBJ2-2 | . | . | TRBV7-2 | CAKASGVFGELFF | TGTGCCAAAGCTTCGGGGGTTTTCGGGGAGCTGTTTTTT
TRBJ2-7 | . | . | TRBV28 | CATYKPYEQYF | TGTGCCACCTACAAACCTTACGAGCAGTACTTC
TRBJ1-5 | . | . | TRBV4-1 | CASSQVFSHYSNQPQHF | TGCGCCAGCAGCCAAGTTTTCAGTCACTATAGCAATCAGCCCCAGCATTTT
TRBJ1-1 | . | . | TRBV28 | CASNANVGTEAFF | TGTGCCAGCAACGCAAACGTGGGAACTGAAGCTTTCTTT
TRBJ2-5 | . | . | TRBV29-1 | CSVRGGLETQYF | TGCAGCGTCAGGGGGGGGTTGGAGACCCAGTACTTC
TRBJ2-5 | . | TRBD2 | TRBV10-2 | CASRPLKATSGQETQYF | TGCGCCAGCCGTCCACTAAAAGCTACTAGCGGCCAAGAGACCCAGTACTTC
TRBJ2-1 | . | . | TRBV15 | CATSRDYGGRRDNEQFF | TGTGCCACCAGCAGAGATTATGGGGGGCGTCGGGACAATGAGCAGTTCTTC
TRBJ2-1 | . | . | TRBV18 | CASSPPSGLYNEQFF | TGTGCCAGCTCACCGCCGAGCGGGCTTTACAATGAGCAGTTCTTC
TRBJ1-2 | . | TRBD1 | TRBV5-5 | CASSSQPFGQAVGYGYTF | TGTGCCAGCAGCTCACAACCTTTCGGACAGGCCGTCGGCTATGGCTACACCTTC
TRBJ2-1 | once | . | TRBV28 | CASTHVGEQFF | TGTGCCAGCACCCACGTGGGGGAGCAGTTCTTC
TRBJ1-1 | few | . | TRBV29-1 | CSVETRMNTEAFF | TGCAGCGTGGAAACTCGGATGAACACTGAAGCTTTCTTT
TRBJ2-3 | . | . | TRBV25-1 | CASSEGAGSTDTQYF | TGTGCCAGCAGTGAAGGGGCAGGCTCCACAGATACGCAGTATTTT
TRBJ1-2 | . | TRBD1 | TRBV4-2 | CASSENQGGGYTF | TGTGCCAGCAGCGAGAACCAGGGGGGCGGCTACACCTTC
TRBJ2-5 | . | . | TRBV30 | CAWSGGGSEQYF | TGTGCCTGGAGCGGGGGCGGTAGTGAGCAGTACTTC
TRBJ2-2 | . | . | TRBV5-6 | CASSLALQGVRELFF | TGTGCCAGCAGCTTGGCTCTACAGGGTGTCCGGGAGCTGTTTTTT
TRBJ2-1 | once | TRBD2 | TRBV2 | CASSRTSGRINEQFF | TGTGCCAGCAGCCGAACTAGCGGGAGGATAAATGAGCAGTTCTTC
TRBJ1-2 | . | TRBD1 | TRBV18 | CASSPPGQGSGYTF | TGTGCCAGCTCACCACCCGGACAGGGAAGTGGCTACACCTTC
TRBJ2-7 | . | . | TRBV25-1 | CASSESSVYEQYF | TGTGCCAGCAGTGAATCCTCAGTGTACGAGCAGTACTTC
TRBJ2-2 | . | TRBD2 | TRBV29-1 | CSVSGRSGELFF | TGCAGCGTTAGCGGGAGGTCAGGGGAGCTGTTTTTT
TRBJ2-7 | . | . | TRBV19 | CASSIPPGREQYF | TGTGCCAGTAGTATACCCCCAGGGCGGGAGCAGTACTTC
TRBJ1-3 | . | . | TRBV28 | CASSSPGTGGNTIYF | TGTGCCAGCAGCTCGCCAGGGACTGGTGGAAACACCATATATTTT
TRBJ1-2 | . | . | TRBV10-3 | CAISESPLIRGYTF | TGTGCCATCAGTGAGTCCCCCCTTATTCGCGGCTACACCTTC
TRBJ2-1 | . | . | TRBV11-3 | CASSSMGGINNEQFF | TGTGCCAGCAGCTCGATGGGCGGGATAAACAATGAGCAGTTCTTC
TRBJ2-7 | . | TRBD1 | TRBV10-2 | CASSEPDRGRYEQYF | TGCGCCAGCAGTGAGCCAGACAGGGGAAGGTACGAGCAGTACTTC
TRBJ2-2 | . | . | TRBV6-5 | CASSLQRSGELFF | TGTGCCAGCAGTCTACAGCGTTCCGGGGAGCTGTTTTTT
TRBJ1-1 | . | . | TRBV7-9 | CASSLEPTRTEAFF | TGTGCCAGCAGCTTAGAACCCACCCGGACTGAAGCTTTCTTT
TRBJ2-5 | . | TRBD2 | TRBV7-8 | CASSFEWTRMEQYF | TGTGCCAGCAGCTTTGAATGGACTAGGATGGAGCAGTACTTC
TRBJ1-5 | . | TRBD1 | TRBV28 | CASSSSLTGVMNQPQHF | TGTGCCAGCAGTTCCTCCCTGACAGGGGTTATGAATCAGCCCCAGCATTTT
TRBJ1-5 | . | TRBD1 | TRBV28 | CATNRGRYQPQHF | TGTGCCACCAACAGGGGTCGGTATCAGCCCCAGCATTTT
TRBJ2-7 | . | TRBD2 | TRBV11-2 | CASSSTSGSSYEQYF | TGTGCCAGCAGCTCGACTAGCGGGAGCTCCTACGAGCAGTACTTC